The 21 T cell receptor beta chains reported below all come from one sample, sequenced in a study of human T cells and chemical hapten exposure. Specified time point: pre-sensitization, week 0. Treatment denoted: therapeutic diphenylcyclopropenone sensitization with weekly scalp DPC. In TCRdb, the RACE reads were re-called with MiXCR into one record per CDR3 protein. The sample yields some 400,000 distinct CDR3 sequences, approximately 5.1% seen once. Source: whole blood, taken in connection with sensitization to the hapten diphenylcyclopropenone (DPC). These receptors all stem from a woman in her 50s with alopecia areata. Some clones in this sample may be carry-over from other donors' samples.

This clonotype has just a few counts. J is TRBJ2-3 and V is TRBV6-6; unclear D gene. V dropped 2 bases and J dropped 4 bases, with 4 bases sitting between them. CDR1 MNHNY and CDR2 SVGAGI come from the germline V gene (reference sequence). The CDR3 is 12 residues long. The CDR3 protein is CASSYRADTQYF. CDR3 sequence (DNA): TGTGCCAGCAGTTACCGTGCAGATACGCAGTATTTT.

This clonotype was picked up many times. This chain joins TRBV28 and TRBJ2-1; 14 bases align to TRBD2. The CDR3 is 17 residues long. Looked up from germline, CDR1 is MDHEN and CDR2 is SYDVKM. Trimming at V came to 3 bases and at J to 7 bases, leaving 8 bases not matched to a gene. CDR3 in amino acids: CASSFPSTSGRGNEQFF. In nucleotides, the CDR3 is TGTGCCAGCAGTTTCCCCTCGACTAGCGGGAGGGGGAATGAGCAGTTCTTC.

This clonotype was seen many times. The rearrangement links TRBV27 to TRBJ2-2, with TRBD1 matching over 7 bases. The CDR3 has 16 residues. The germline V gene encodes CDR1 MNHEY and CDR2 SMNVEV (reference sequence). Germline trimming cut 8 bases from V and 0 bases from J; bases unmatched to any gene: 9. The CDR3 loop is CASLLTGTANTGELFF. The CDR3 DNA follows: TGTGCCAGCCTCCTTACCGGGACAGCGAACACCGGGGAGCTGTTTTTT.

This clonotype was observed a few times. The rearrangement links TRBV4-1 to TRBJ1-1, with D possibly being TRBD1 (5 bases). This CDR3 region has 15 residues. Deletions cut 1 base from V and 11 bases from J, with 20 bases between. Per the germline V gene, CDR1 is MGHRA and CDR2 is YSYEKL. CDR3 coding DNA: TGCGCCAGCAGCCAAGTTGGAAGGGGCGTAGATGGGGCTTTCTTT. It codes for CASSQVGRGVDGAFF.

The chain links TRBV27 to TRBJ1-2, with D hard to call. CDR3 length equals 17 residues. Germline lookup yields CDR1 MNHEY and CDR2 SMNVEV (reference sequence). The V end was cut by 3 bases, the J end by 0 bases, with 17 bases between. CDR3 nucleotides: TGTGCCAGCAGTTTTTCCCATCGCCCGGGGACTAACTATGGCTACACCTTC. This translates into CASSFSHRPGTNYGYTF.

This clonotype was recorded a few times. The chain combines TRBV11-2 with TRBJ1-1; D remains unclear. The CDR3 length is 14 residues. V lost 6 bases and J lost 0, with 11 bases in between. Germline CDR1 reads SGHAT; CDR2 reads FQNNGV. CDR3 sequence reads: CASSSRPLNTEAFF. The CDR3 DNA is TGTGCCAGCAGTTCCCGACCCTTGAACACTGAAGCTTTCTTT.

This clonotype came up a few times. V usage is TRBV7-9 and J usage is TRBJ1-1; TRBD1 is a possible D gene (6 bases). Germline V CDR1 and CDR2: SEHNR, FQNEAQ (reference sequence). The V and J ends lost 4 bases and 0 bases respectively, with 18 bases between them. The CDR3 is made up of 17 amino acids. CDR3 sequence reads: CASSSFSTGHMNTEAFF. The DNA for the CDR3 is TGTGCCAGCAGCTCCTTTTCGACAGGACACATGAACACTGAAGCTTTCTTT.

This clonotype was detected many times. The V and J genes are TRBV28 and TRBJ2-4, with 10 bases matching TRBD2. Unmatched junction bases numbered 11, after V lost 2 bases and J lost 1 base. From germline, CDR1 is MDHEN and CDR2 SYDVKM. The CDR3 consists of 19 residues. The CDR3: CASSLLAGDPRGAKNIQYF. The CDR3 DNA sequence: TGTGCCAGCAGTTTACTAGCGGGAGATCCGAGGGGCGCCAAAAACATTCAGTACTTC.

This clonotype was seen repeatedly, ten times or more. V is TRBV28 and J is TRBJ2-7; D may be TRBD1 or TRBD2 (5 bases each). The germline V and J ends were trimmed by 7 bases and 2 bases, with 18 bases remaining between them. The CDR3 has 15 residues. Germline V lookup: CDR1 MDHEN, CDR2 SYDVKM. This CDR3 is CASISLGEATYEQYF. CDR3 nucleotide sequence: TGTGCCAGCATTTCCCTGGGGGAAGCCACCTACGAGCAGTACTTC.

This clonotype was detected many times. The J gene is TRBJ2-3, the V gene TRBV27; D could derive from TRBD1 or TRBD2 (5 bases each). Per the germline V gene, CDR1 is MNHEY and CDR2 is SMNVEV (reference sequence). The V end was cut by 7 bases, the J end by 4 bases, with 18 bases between. The CDR3 has 15 amino acids. This CDR3 is CASTRGAGGPDTQYF. For the CDR3, the DNA is TGTGCCAGCACCCGAGGGGCTGGGGGACCAGATACGCAGTATTTT.

This clonotype was counted a few times. The CDR3 is CASSPLDRGNEQYF. The CDR3 bases are TGTGCCAGCAGTCCTCTGGACAGGGGGAACGAGCAGTACTTC. The chain links TRBV6-6 to TRBJ2-7; 10 nucleotides align to TRBD1. Germline assignment: CDR1 MNHNY and CDR2 SVGAGI (reference sequence). V shed 5 bases and J 5 bases; nucleotides not matched to a gene: 6. The CDR3 extends over 14 amino acids.

A few counts support this clonotype. V and J are TRBV5-1 and TRBJ2-1; D is ambiguous. The CDR3 has 13 amino acids. V was pared by 2 bases and J by 6 bases, with 9 bases between. Germline-derived CDR1 and CDR2 are SGHRS and YFSETQ. CDR3 region: CASSFEQLNEQFF. In DNA, the CDR3 is TGCGCCAGCAGCTTCGAACAGCTCAATGAGCAGTTCTTC.

This clonotype was seen a few times. This chain links TRBV11-2 with TRBJ1-6; no definite D call. This CDR3 is built from 15 residues. Germline lookup yields CDR1 SGHAT and CDR2 FQNNGV. V was shortened by 4 bases and J by 5 bases, with 12 bases between the two germline ends. The CDR3 sequence is CASSSPVDHNSPLHF. DNA for the CDR3: TGTGCCAGCAGCTCCCCTGTGGACCATAATTCACCCCTCCACTTT.

This clonotype was seen repeatedly, ten times or more. The chain uses TRBV7-3 and TRBJ1-1; no firm D call. This CDR3 is 13 amino acids long. CDR1 SGHTA and CDR2 FQGTGA come from the germline V gene. V lost 5 bases and J lost 0, with 7 bases in between. DNA for the CDR3: TGTGCCAGCAGCCAGTTGATGAACACTGAAGCTTTCTTT. Encoded protein: CASSQLMNTEAFF.

At least ten counts were recorded for this clonotype. J is TRBJ2-1 and V is TRBV9; 12 bases are shared with TRBD2. This CDR3 has 16 amino acids. Germline lookup yields CDR1 SGDLS and CDR2 YYNGEE. V dropped 0 bases and J dropped 4; count of bases not matched to a gene: 2. Written as DNA, the CDR3 is TGTGCCAGCAGCGTAGAACTAGCGGGAGGTTACAATGAGCAGTTCTTC. It is translated as CASSVELAGGYNEQFF.

The rearrangement uses TRBV7-8 and TRBJ2-1; D is ambiguous. Trimming shortened V by 5 bases and J by 8 bases, and 10 bases separated the two germline ends. Germline-derived CDR1 and CDR2 are SGHVS and FQNEAQ. The CDR3 is 12 residues long. The CDR3, as DNA: TGTGCCAGCAGCGAAGGACGAGATGAGCAGTTCTTC. Protein sequence: CASSEGRDEQFF.

This chain connects TRBV6-5 to TRBJ1-4; TRBD1 aligns across 7 bases. Germline loops: CDR1 MNHEY, CDR2 SVGAGI. V shed 6 bases and J 9 bases; nucleotides not matched to a gene: 10. The length of the CDR3 is 14 residues. DNA for the CDR3: TGTGCCAGCAGCCCAGGGGGAGGTTGGAAAAAACTGTTTTTT. Translating it yields CASSPGGGWKKLFF.

The chain has TRBV6-5 and TRBJ2-1; 12 positions agree with TRBD2. V shed 4 bases, J shed 9 bases, and the junction held 10 bases outside the gene matches. Germline V CDR1 and CDR2: MNHEY, SVGAGI. This CDR3 is 16 amino acids long. The CDR3 protein is CASSFRLAGDSGEQFF. The CDR3 coding sequence is TGTGCCAGCAGTTTTCGACTAGCGGGAGATTCGGGTGAGCAGTTCTTC.

This clonotype turned up a few times. The chain has TRBV25-1 and TRBJ2-7; possibly TRBD1 for D (5 bases). The CDR3 sequence is 14 residues long. Germline-derived CDR1 and CDR2 are MGHDK and SYGVNS. V was cut by 0 bases and J by 4 bases, with 10 bases left in between. CDR3 loop: CASSEYQSGYEQYF. CDR3 bases: TGTGCCAGCAGTGAATATCAGTCAGGGTACGAGCAGTACTTC.

This clonotype was found many times. J is TRBJ2-7 and V is TRBV25-1; D is undetermined. V shed 4 bases and J shed 5 bases, with 15 bases lying between them. The CDR3 is 14 amino acids. Germline loops: CDR1 MGHDK, CDR2 SYGVNS. The CDR3 here is CASSVTSLMDEQYF. The CDR3 nucleotides read TGTGCCAGCAGTGTGACGAGTCTTATGGACGAGCAGTACTTC.

The chain recombines TRBV7-2 with TRBJ2-3; the D gene is possibly TRBD2 (7 bases). V lost 7 bases, J lost 4 bases, and 15 bases lay in between. Germline assignment: CDR1 SGHTA and CDR2 FQGNSA. The CDR3 loop spans 14 amino acids. Written as DNA, the CDR3 is TGTGCCAGCAAGGGGGGGAGCGGCGCAGATACGCAGTATTTT. Its protein is CASKGGSGADTQYF.